This TCR beta chain was identified during a study of graft-versus-host responses after intestinal transplantation. Profiling relied on immunoSEQ multiplex PCR, and the TCRdb table lists in-frame clones only, not all of them. There are under 100,000 clones in the sample; under 95% occur only once, and about 0.44% lies in the top ten. V lost 1 base and J lost 1, with 7 bases in between. The CDR3 has 13 residues. Germline values: CDR1 GTSNPN, CDR2 SVGIG (reference sequence). Details on this clone: Antigen: not known.

The receptor was derived from a human donor who was the organ donor for an intestinal transplant. Sequences were derived from unstimulated CD8+ T cells sorted from spleen or lymph node cells, sampled before transplant. V gene TRBV30 combines with J gene TRBJ1-2; D may be TRBD1 (5 bases). The CDR3 nucleotides read TGTGCCTGGAGTGAGACAGATAACTATGGCTACACCTTC. It codes for CAWSETDNYGYTF.